These 5 T cell receptor beta chains share one sample of origin, sequenced in a study of T cells after yellow fever vaccination. One entry per CDR3 protein results from TCRdb running MiXCR on the 5' RACE reads. The sample lists hundreds of thousands of distinct CDR3 sequences; under 9% were seen once. This specimen was CD4+ T cells sorted from PBMCs, taken 5 days after the yellow fever booster vaccination. These TCRs come from a man between 18 and 29 years old who received the YFV17D yellow fever vaccine.

This clonotype was counted at least ten times. The chain carries TRBV5-1 and TRBJ1-5, with D unclear. The CDR3 contains 16 residues. Germline V gene sequence: CDR1 SGHRS, CDR2 YFSETQ. The V gene lost 4 bases and the J gene lost 6 bases, with 20 bases spanning the gap. The CDR3 bases are TGCGCCAGCAGCCCGGGTGTTAGCAGTCTCGGTCAGCCCCAGCATTTT. Encoded protein: CASSPGVSSLGQPQHF.

This clonotype has a handful of counts. This chain links TRBV5-1 with TRBJ1-1; 11 nucleotides match TRBD1. Germline CDR1 and CDR2: SGHRS and YFSETQ. This CDR3 is 15 amino acids long. V lost 3 bases to trimming and J lost 4 bases; unmatched junction nucleotides: 5. CDR3 coding DNA: TGCGCCAGCAGCTCCTGGGACAGGGGGACCACTGAAGCTTTCTTT. This sequence encodes CASSSWDRGTTEAFF.

This clonotype was counted at least ten times. The chain joins TRBV5-5 to TRBJ2-7; 8 nucleotides agree with TRBD1. This CDR3 contains 14 residues. V was clipped by 4 bases and J by 4 bases; unmatched bases: 7. The V gene's germline CDR1 is SGHKS and CDR2 YYEKEE (reference sequence). This CDR3 is CASSRGQGAYEQYF. Here the CDR3 DNA reads TGTGCCAGCAGCCGGGGGCAGGGGGCTTACGAGCAGTACTTC.

This chain uses TRBV30 with TRBJ1-4; D call uncertain. V lost 6 bases and J lost 8, with 19 bases in between. The germline V gene encodes CDR1 GTSNPN and CDR2 SVGIG (reference sequence). The CDR3 contains 14 residues. CDR3 residues: CACHRSGSREKLFF. The CDR3 bases are TGTGCCTGTCACCGGTCGGGCAGCCGGGAAAAACTGTTTTTT.

The genes are TRBV12-3 or TRBV12-4 and TRBJ1-2; D call uncertain. This CDR3 region has 12 residues. Trimming stripped 7 bases from V and 7 bases from J, with 13 bases between. CDR3 nucleotide sequence: TGTGCCAGCACTTTGGGTAGTTTTGGCTACACCTTC. Its protein is CASTLGSFGYTF.